This section outlines one TCR beta chain sequence together with its context. What antigen it recognizes has not been identified. Nothing much larger sits one base from this clone, and base qualities are not available. The donors were under 40 Caucasian individuals from Russia, aged 6 to 90 years, who were systemically healthy. Each donor gave ten milliliters of peripheral blood, drawn into EDTA-treated Vacutainer tubes. PBMCs were isolated by Ficoll-Paque density-gradient centrifugation, with at least 6.5 million obtained per sample. Trizol reagent was used to extract total RNA from the PBMCs, yielding at least 6 micrograms per sample. The percentages of naive CD45RAhigh/CD27high T cells were determined by flow cytometry on a PBMC aliquot from every donor. This entry is derived from a study of blood T cells in healthy people across ages (dated by TCRdb to 2013 to 2016). The study in broad terms: In model experiments, roughly one uniquely barcoded TCR beta cDNA molecule per two T cells was captured by template switching. To track age-related changes in TCR beta repertoire diversity, the study relied on deep sequencing normalized with unique cDNA molecular identifiers. Using the same blood draw, the study looked at two additional independent replicas of 1 million unique cDNA reads for two donors, one aged 18 to 30 and the other aged 80 or older. Donors were grouped into four age groups: young (average roughly 15 years), middle-aged (about 40), aged (around 66) and long-lived (approximately 78). General conclusions and limits of the study: As age increased, observed TCR beta diversity per million T cells dropped in a roughly linear way, and a significant reduction was already evident by age 40. A strong correlation was found between observed TCR beta diversity and the percentage of naive T cells measured by flow cytometry. Compared with the aged group, the long-lived group had more naive CD4+ T cells, fewer expanded clones and increased TCR diversity, a pattern suggesting age selection. The CMV infection status of donors was not known, potentially confounding age-related changes in expanded clonotypes. Estimates of total diversity from one million sequenced T cells were regarded as lower bounds and underestimates. Since profiling was done on bulk unsorted PBMCs, naive and antigen-experienced compartments could not be conclusively compared.

The CDR3, from cysteine to phenylalanine, totals 13 residues. Solely the CDR3 DNA is kept, with 39 bases framed from the first base. V sheds 3 bases and J sheds 6 bases, leaving 12 bases between their ends. Looking up the germline V gene (reference sequence) yields CDR1 LGHDT and CDR2 YNNKEL. Library generation was performed with 5' RACE. The data were produced on an Illumina HiSeq 2500. The second PCR ran for about 6 to 12 cycles and used a J-beta primer mix along with a sample-barcoded 5' primer. A unique molecular identifier was introduced onto each TCR beta cDNA molecule by a template-switch 5' adaptor carrying 12 random nucleotides. Each sample yielded at least 3 million CDR3-containing paired-end reads. The Mint cDNA synthesis kit, primed by a TRBC-specific oligonucleotide, was used to synthesize first-strand cDNA from all RNA. All cDNA was treated with uracil-DNA glycosylase and then went through a first 18-cycle PCR with the universal primers M1SS and BC2_uni_R. The authors' pipeline ran thus. Normalization of each sample was performed by random selection of 1 million high-quality reads, each carrying a distinct molecular identifier. Reads sharing molecular identifiers were discarded rather than binned into consensus sequences. CDR3 identification, clonotype clustering and error correction used MiTCR with a Q25 quality threshold and the strictest error-elimination algorithm. Lower-bound total TCR beta diversity was estimated with a nonparametric unseen species model using Euler transformation. TCRdb trimmed the raw reads at Q25, called clones with MiXCR and kept productive beta chains. Records with the same CDR3 protein are collapsed into one entry carrying the most frequent genes and DNA. TCRdb's processing, not the authors', yielded these V and J calls. For this sample there are around 1,000,000 distinct CDR3 sequences; about 25% appear just once. The ten largest clones add up to approximately 0.75% of the sample.

A further study also used this sample, focusing on T cells of mothers and their children. Taken from the second paper: Nine systemically healthy Caucasian individuals, comprising three mothers and their six children, were included as donors. cDNA synthesis used all of the extracted RNA, with 1.5 ug of RNA in each 15 ul reaction. Sample barcodes and 2-4 random nucleotides were added via the M1S primer in the second PCR. Over 8 million TCR beta CDR3 reads were obtained for each mother, and about 3 million reads were obtained for each child. Thymic selection shapes the output of TCR recombination in a similar way in related and unrelated pairs, and inherited differences have a minor effect. Related mother-child pairs always showed normalized repertoire overlap that was slightly higher than in unrelated mother-child pairs, though the difference was never significant. No persistent microchimeric T cell clones were detected, at a sensitivity of around 97 clones per million clonotypes. In the study, deep NGS was used to compare the TCR beta repertoires of mothers and children, and features distinguishing related mother-child pairs from unrelated individuals were sought. The mean age was roughly 44 +/- 4 years for the mothers and around 11 +/- 4 years for the children. Libraries were sequenced on Illumina HiSeq 2000 with 100+100 nt paired-end reads after adapter ligation with NEBNext reagents. To prevent cross-contamination, the mother and child libraries were prepared one month apart and sequenced in separate runs. Each donor had between about 450,000 and 2,100,000 distinct TCR beta clonotypes identified. Naive TCR beta clonotypes were estimated from low-frequency clonotypes matched to each donor's FACS-determined naive share, without sorting.

Sequences were obtained from blood. The chain is assembled from TRBV3-1 and TRBJ2-7, with no confident D gene call. This TCR derives from a girl aged 2 to 10 in good health. The CDR3 protein is CASSQARVSEQYF. The nucleotide sequence reads TGTGCCAGCAGCCAGGCTCGGGTTTCCGAGCAGTACTTC.